The clone carrying this T cell receptor (beta chain) has only a few counts. Amplification of TCR beta CDR3 regions used RNA transcripts. Second-round multiplex PCR followed a first-round RT-PCR using HTBI primers. TCRdb reprocessed the multiplex PCR reads via MiXCR and lists one record per CDR3 protein. In the table there are about 740,000 distinct CDR3 sequences, approximately 40% of which are singletons. The sample comes from a study of Graves' ophthalmopathy and Graves' hyperthyroidism. Germline V gene lookup returns CDR1 DFQATT and CDR2 SNEGSKA (reference sequence). The V gene lost 2 bases and the J gene lost 7 bases, with 12 bases spanning the gap. This CDR3 is built from 14 residues.

This clonotype was obtained from an adult man with Graves' ophthalmopathy. This chain joins TRBV20-1 and TRBJ1-6; D gene unclear. Sample: peripheral blood. The CDR3 DNA is TGCAGTGCTAGACCCCCCGCGGCGAATTCACCCCTCCACTTT. It specifies CSARPPAANSPLHF.